The next 21 T cell receptor beta chains were all read from a single sample in a study of cytomegalovirus exposure and HLA in healthy donors (dated by TCRdb to the late 2010s). Libraries were made using the immunoSEQ multiplex PCR assay. A mixture of 60 forward primers for TCR Vbeta segments and 13 reverse primers for TCR Jbeta segments was used in the multiplex PCR. Held by TCRdb, this immuneACCESS table contains in-frame sequences only and omits some clones. Under half of the omission traces to an unresolved V gene where checked; the cause of the rest is unknown. The sample has 80,000 to 95,000 clones on record. The top ten constitute 1.1% of the sample. Sequencing was performed on PBMCs. These receptors were collected from a woman in her twenties or thirties in good health and CMV-seronegative.

The rearrangement uses TRBV5-1 and TRBJ2-2; TRBD1 aligns across 10 bases. Trimming removed 5 bases from V and 2 bases from J; junction bases left unmatched: 24. The CDR3 consists of 22 residues. Germline V gene lookup returns CDR1 SGHRS and CDR2 YFSETQ. CDR3 bases: TGCGCCAGCAGGGCACCTTTGTTCCGGGACAGGGGAAACCCGAAAAACACCGGGGAGCTGTTTTTT. Its translation: CASRAPLFRDRGNPKNTGELFF.

The chain couples TRBV2 to TRBJ2-2; possibly TRBD1 for D (6 bases). The CDR3 has 13 amino acids. Germline assignment: CDR1 SNHLY and CDR2 FYNNEI. Trimming took 4 bases from V and 4 from J, leaving 7 bases between them. CDR3 loop: CASSGTATGELFF. The DNA of the CDR3 is TGTGCCAGCAGTGGGACAGCCACCGGGGAGCTGTTTTTT.

The chain combines TRBV18 with TRBJ1-1, with D perhaps matching TRBD1 (5 bases). Germline loops: CDR1 KGHSH, CDR2 LQKENI. V lost 5 bases and J 2 bases, leaving 15 bases between the germline ends. The CDR3 has 15 residues. The CDR3 region has the DNA TGTGCCAGCTCATCGGGCTGGGGCGAAAACACTGAAGCTTTCTTT. This gives the protein CASSSGWGENTEAFF.

The chain uses TRBV30 and TRBJ1-1; D gene unclear. The CDR3 is 14 amino acids. Germline V gives CDR1 GTSNPN, CDR2 SVGIG (reference sequence). V lost 1 base and J 1 base, leaving 10 bases between the germline ends. CDR3 protein: CAWSEWQSNTEAFF. CDR3 nucleotide sequence: TGTGCCTGGAGTGAATGGCAGTCGAACACTGAAGCTTTCTTT. Drawing the rest from reference TRBV30 and TRBJ1-1, the complete variable domain is SQTIHQWPATLVQPVGSPLSLECTVEGTSNPNLYWYRQAAGRGLQLLFYSVGIGQISSEVPQNLSASRPQDRQFILSSKKLLLSDSGFYLCAWSEWQSNTEAFFGQGTRLTVV.

The chain has TRBV5-1 and TRBJ2-7; D possibly corresponds to TRBD1 (5 bases). This CDR3 is 13 amino acids long. Deletions cut 0 bases from V and 4 bases from J, with 8 bases between. The V gene's germline CDR1 is SGHRS and CDR2 YFSETQ. DNA for the CDR3: TGCGCCAGCAGCTTGGGACAGCTATACGAGCAGTACTTC. This gives the protein CASSLGQLYEQYF.

The gene calls are TRBV4-2 and TRBJ2-5, with 11 nucleotides matching TRBD1. Judging by the DNA end, TRBJ2-7 fits better; the J call may be wrong. Per germline, CDR1 LGHNA and CDR2 YNFKEQ. CDR3 size: 16 residues. The CDR3 nucleotides are TGTGCCAGCAGCCAAGATTCCGGGACAGGGGGCTACGAGCAGTACTTC. Its translation: CASSQDSGTGGYEQYF.

The chain links TRBV19 to TRBJ2-7; TRBD2 matches at 11 bases. The CDR3 is 14 amino acids. The V and J ends lost 6 bases and 0 bases, in that order; junction bases with no gene match: 1. Germline lookup yields CDR1 LNHDA and CDR2 SQIVND (reference sequence). This chain's CDR3 is CASSTSGSSYEQYF. CDR3 nucleotides: TGTGCCAGTAGCACTAGCGGGAGCTCCTACGAGCAGTACTTC.

The rearrangement links TRBV5-6 to TRBJ2-7; D may be TRBD1 (5 bases). Trimming pared 2 bases from V and 5 bases from J, leaving 14 bases between. The CDR3 covers 14 residues. Germline assignment: CDR1 SGHDT and CDR2 YYEEEE. CDR3 in DNA: TGTGCCAGCAGCTTCAGCAGGGTCAGGAACGAGCAGTACTTC. Its translation: CASSFSRVRNEQYF. Complete variable domain (other parts from reference TRBV5-6 and TRBJ2-7): DAGVTQSPTHLIKTRGQQVTLRCSPKSGHDTVSWYQQALGQGPQFIFQYYEEEERQRGNFPDRFSGHQFPNYSSELNVNALLLGDSALYLCASSFSRVRNEQYFGPGTRLTVT.

CDR3 sequence (DNA): TGTGCCAGCAGCGCCACGGAAGAGACCCAGTACTTC. Translation: CASSATEETQYF. This chain links TRBV7-8 with TRBJ2-5; D not resolved. Between the trimmed V and J ends, which lost 5 bases and 3 bases, there was a span of 7 bases. The CDR3 is 12 residues long. CDR1 is SGHVS, CDR2 FQNEAQ, per germline.

The rearrangement links TRBV7-9 to TRBJ1-4; D might be TRBD1 (5 bases). The ends were cut back, 4 bases at V and 7 bases at J, with 13 bases in the middle. This CDR3 spans 14 amino acids. Germline assignment: CDR1 SEHNR and CDR2 FQNEAQ (reference sequence). The chain's CDR3 is CASSSGLEGEKLFF. Here the CDR3 DNA reads TGTGCCAGCAGCTCGGGACTTGAAGGTGAAAAACTGTTTTTT.

V gene TRBV7-9 combines with J gene TRBJ2-4; 10 positions agree with TRBD1. This CDR3 is built from 19 residues. CDR1 is SEHNR and CDR2 is FQNEAQ in the germline V gene (reference sequence). V lost 0 bases to trimming and J lost 1 base; unmatched junction nucleotides: 9. The DNA of the CDR3 is TGTGCCAGCAGCTTAGCGCACCCCGACAGGGGGCTCGCCAAAAACATTCAGTACTTC. Residues: CASSLAHPDRGLAKNIQYF.

The chain couples TRBV18 to TRBJ2-1; 9 bases align to TRBD2. The germline V gene has CDR1 KGHSH and CDR2 LQKENI. Unmatched junction bases numbered 13, after V lost 3 bases and J lost 10 bases. The CDR3 length is 16 residues. CDR3 loop: CASSPKPGLATPEQFF. In DNA, the CDR3 is TGTGCCAGCTCACCCAAACCGGGACTAGCTACACCGGAGCAGTTCTTC.

This rearrangement joins TRBV10-3 to TRBJ1-6, with 10 bases matching TRBD1. CDR3 length: 16 amino acids. Germline lookup yields CDR1 ENHRY and CDR2 SYGVKD. Trimming at V came to 5 bases and at J to 5 bases, leaving 6 bases not matched to a gene. The CDR3 DNA is TGTGCCATCAGTATGGACAGGGGGGATAATAATTCACCCCTCCACTTT. Its protein product is CAISMDRGDNNSPLHF.

CDR3 in DNA: TGTGCCAGCAGCCTAGAACGGACTAGCGGGGGCACAGATACGCAGTATTTT. Protein product: CASSLERTSGGTDTQYF. V gene TRBV5-8 combines with J gene TRBJ2-3; 12 nucleotides match TRBD2. Germline V gene data show CDR1 as SGHTS and CDR2 as YDEGEE. This CDR3 comprises 17 residues. V gave up 4 bases and J gave up 1 base; unmatched junction bases: 7.

This rearrangement joins TRBV5-6 to TRBJ2-7; 11 bases agree with TRBD2. V was clipped by 3 bases and J by 0 bases; unmatched bases: 8. CDR1 is SGHDT, CDR2 YYEEEE, per germline. The CDR3 loop spans 17 amino acids. CDR3 amino acids: CASSSGTSGLNSYEQYF. In nucleotides, the CDR3 is TGTGCCAGCAGCTCCGGGACTAGCGGCCTTAACTCCTACGAGCAGTACTTC.

The chain uses TRBV5-1 and TRBJ2-1; D is unclear. The V and J ends lost 0 bases and 0 bases respectively, with 10 bases between them. CDR1 SGHRS and CDR2 YFSETQ come from the germline V gene. The CDR3 runs 16 residues. CDR3 protein: CASSLVGQSSYNEQFF. For the CDR3, the DNA is TGCGCCAGCAGCTTGGTTGGGCAGAGCTCCTACAATGAGCAGTTCTTC.

This chain links TRBV2 with TRBJ2-5; 10 bases are shared with TRBD1. The germline V gene encodes CDR1 SNHLY and CDR2 FYNNEI. The V and J ends lost 1 base and 5 bases, in that order; junction bases with no gene match: 4. The CDR3 spans 15 residues. DNA of the CDR3: TGTGCCAGCAGTGAAGGGGACAGGGGTAGCGAGACCCAGTACTTC. Translated: CASSEGDRGSETQYF.

The rearrangement joins TRBV6-1 to TRBJ1-1; D is unresolved. The germline V and J ends were trimmed by 9 bases and 0 bases, with 5 bases remaining between them. Germline lookup yields CDR1 MNHNS and CDR2 SASEGT. The length of the CDR3 is 11 residues. The CDR3 here is CARNMNTEAFF. CDR3 coding DNA: TGTGCCAGAAATATGAACACTGAAGCTTTCTTT.

The J gene is TRBJ2-1, the V gene TRBV5-1; no reliable D call. The CDR3 spans 14 residues. Germline CDR1 is SGHRS and CDR2 is YFSETQ. V was pared by 2 bases and J by 4 bases, with 10 bases between. CDR3 in DNA: TGCGCCAGCAGCTTTGAACTCGTTTACAATGAGCAGTTCTTC. Translation gives CASSFELVYNEQFF.

The rearrangement links TRBV30 to TRBJ1-1, with a tentative D call TRBD1 (5 bases). V was pared by 3 bases and J by 4 bases, with 12 bases between. CDR3 length equals 13 residues. CDR1 and CDR2 from the germline V gene are GTSNPN and SVGIG (reference sequence). CDR3 in DNA: TGTGCCTGGAGGGAGGGGCCGGGCACTGAAGCTTTCTTT. Its protein product is CAWREGPGTEAFF.

V usage is TRBV7-9 and J usage is TRBJ2-7; perhaps TRBD2 as D (5 bases). CDR3 length: 14 residues. Germline V CDR1 and CDR2: SEHNR, FQNEAQ (reference sequence). The ends were cut back, 0 bases at V and 2 bases at J, with 8 bases in the middle. The CDR3 spells CASSLADGAYEQYF. Written as DNA, the CDR3 is TGTGCCAGCAGCTTAGCGGACGGGGCCTACGAGCAGTACTTC.